The present T cell receptor (beta chain) was sequenced within a study of cytotoxic CD8 clonotypes in ibrutinib-treated CLL. For the study at large: Response specimens were obtained following a median treatment duration of roughly 11 months, with a range of 6 to 36. General study results and limits: Baseline clonality exceeded age-matched healthy donors and tracked circulating CD8+ T-cell counts. Public clonotypes, found uncommonly, either contracted or stayed stable on treatment.

The CDR3 consists of 13 residues. V lost 0 bases and J 2 bases, leaving 6 bases between the germline ends. Germline CDR1 is SGDLS and CDR2 is YYNGEE. Generated by immunoSEQ multiplex PCR, the TCRdb table keeps only in-frame clones and is missing some. The sample consists of over 100,000 clones, roughly 57% of them appearing once. This clone was counted a few times. Its antigen is not known. Material: PBMCs, obtained after 24 months of ibrutinib treatment. The clonotype was recovered from a human donor with chronic lymphocytic leukemia. V usage is TRBV9 and J usage is TRBJ2-7; no firm D call. CDR3 sequence: CASSVVLAYEQYF. CDR3 nucleotides: TGTGCCAGCAGCGTAGTGCTAGCCTACGAGCAGTACTTC.